This TCR beta chain is drawn from a study of cytomegalovirus exposure and HLA in healthy donors. Researchers ran the PCR with 60 Vbeta and 13 Jbeta primers. Assay used: immunoSEQ multiplex PCR; TCRdb lists only in-frame clones, some missing. The table has approximately 220,000 clones, about 82% seen once. This clone occurred once. What was sequenced was PBMCs. The clonotype comes from a man aged 25 to 45 in good health and CMV-seronegative.

Here the CDR3 reads CASSSRASYEQYF. CDR3 DNA: TGTGCCAGCAGTAGCAGGGCCTCCTACGAGCAGTACTTC. The J gene is TRBJ2-5, the V gene TRBV2, with a weak D call TRBD1 (5 bases). The tail of the sequence fits TRBJ2-7 better, so the J call may be wrong. The CDR3 loop spans 13 amino acids. CDR1 is SNHLY, CDR2 FYNNEI, per germline.